The TCR beta chain under discussion was sequenced for a study of cytomegalovirus exposure and HLA in healthy donors. Study results and limitations: There were 160 or so TCR beta chains listed as cytomegalovirus-associated. It was only CMV serostatus that was available as immune exposure information.

The germline V gene encodes CDR1 SGHTA and CDR2 FQGNSA. The CDR3 has 17 amino acids. Trimming at V came to 6 bases and at J to 2 bases, leaving 13 bases not matched to a gene. In the PCR, 60 Vbeta and 13 Jbeta primers were used. Original data processing: There were around 80 million unique TCR beta chains by a later count, and 10 million to 12 million of them were shared. Produced via immunoSEQ multiplex PCR; TCRdb's table is partial and in-frame only. Clone size and V and J calls were adopted from that table, with D and trimming inferred from the DNA. The table has roughly 130,000 clones, around 76% seen once; the top ten hold approximately 1.7%. The donors gave bone marrow, and they were healthy. Note on this clone: The antigen remains unidentified.

The chain combines TRBV7-2 with TRBJ2-7; 10 nucleotides align to TRBD2. The sample was PBMCs. This TCR was sampled from a woman aged 45-59 years in good health and CMV-seronegative. The CDR3: CASSQGGLAGATYEQYF. The CDR3 nucleotides are TGTGCCAGCAGTCAGGGGGGGCTAGCGGGAGCGACCTACGAGCAGTACTTC.